This T cell receptor beta chain was identified in a study of blood T cell repertoires in COVID-19 (dated by TCRdb to about 2020). Regarding the research as a whole: Samples from collaborators originated in the United States, Italy and Spain and spanned both the acute and convalescent phases of COVID-19. Samples came from the ongoing ImmuneRACE study (first 160 participants) plus 1,254 subjects from 6 global collaborators. The prospective study material was composed of cDNA or gDNA derived from T cells, B-cell-depleted T cells, or PBMCs. The repertoires were released in a freely available public database meant as a resource for research on the immune response to SARS-CoV-2. Deeply sampled blood TCRbeta repertoires from subjects exposed to, actively infected with, or recovered from COVID-19 were included in the dataset. A de-identified subject ID, COVID-19 status, age in years and sex were almost always included in the sample metadata. Where available, HLA class I and class II types were obtained from metadata supplied by the sample provider rather than from assay-based typing.

The germline V gene (reference sequence) supplies CDR1 MNHEY and CDR2 SMNVEV. Its CDR3 holds 16 amino acids, cysteine through phenylalanine. Just CDR3 DNA is preserved here, 48 bases in frame from base 1. From V the trimming removes 3 bases and from J it removes 1 base, while the gene matches leave 7 bases of the junction unaccounted for. What the authors observed across the whole study: The amount of clinical and demographic metadata varied by source and participant and was provided uncurated.

The immunoSEQ Assay, a bias-controlled multiplex PCR, was used to amplify TCRbeta CDR3 regions from genomic DNA. The published analysis was carried out like this. Within the assay, amplification of reference gene primers was used to estimate how many nucleated cells each sample contained. To quantify the absolute abundance of each unique TCRbeta CDR3 rearrangement, sequence reads were collapsed and filtered. For each sample, productive Simpson clonality was calculated by taking the square root of Simpson's diversity index across productive rearrangements. In TCRdb, the immuneACCESS table is reduced to in-frame sequences with V and J assigned. These tables do not hold every clone; where another copy was compared, an unresolved V gene accounts for under half, and the others remain unexplained. V and J calls and clone size are given by that table; D and trimming were obtained from the DNA. The sample table records about 170,000 clones; roughly 84% of these occur just once. Of the sample, more than 14% is held by the ten largest clones.

One collaborating source in Seattle enrolled patients while the patients were actively infected and followed the patients over time throughout the course of disease. Each collaborating institution followed its own protocols to collect whole blood in K2EDTA tubes. Collaborator samples were shipped for TCRbeta analysis as frozen whole blood, isolated PBMCs, or DNA extracted from either sample type. Note on this clone: Its cognate antigen has yet to be identified. No much larger clone exists at a distance of one base, and base qualities are not known.

Material for sequencing was peripheral blood. This clonotype originated in a woman aged 70-85 years with COVID-19, enrolled during active disease. The chain joins TRBV27 to TRBJ2-7; 9 of the junction bases match TRBD2. The CDR3 reads as follows: CASSFSLAGLSYEQYF. The nucleotides read TGTGCCAGCAGTTTCTCCCTAGCGGGATTATCCTACGAGCAGTACTTC.